The 10 T cell receptor beta chains given below trace back to one sample, sequenced in a study of blood T cell repertoires in COVID-19. Sequencing used immunoSEQ multiplex PCR; TCRdb keeps in-frame clones, though not all of them. The table shows around 180,000 clones, with about 83% occurring only once. The sequencing input was peripheral blood. Receptors originate from a human donor in a cohort sampled during active COVID-19.

J is TRBJ2-7 and V is TRBV28; TRBD2 aligns across 7 bases. The CDR3 extends over 14 amino acids. CDR1 is MDHEN and CDR2 is SYDVKM in the germline V gene. The J segment lost 2 bases and the V segment lost 6 bases, leaving 7 bases of the junction unmatched. CDR3 amino acids: CASREGTTTYEQYF. Here the CDR3 DNA reads TGTGCCAGCAGGGAAGGGACTACAACCTACGAGCAGTACTTC.

V is TRBV5-1 and J is TRBJ2-5, with 14 nucleotides matching TRBD2. Trimming removed 4 bases from V and 5 bases from J; junction bases left unmatched: 10. The germline V gene has CDR1 SGHRS and CDR2 YFSETQ. There are 17 residues in the CDR3. CDR3 residues: CASSLPTSGGVGETQYF. CDR3 nucleotides: TGCGCCAGCAGCCTCCCGACTAGCGGGGGGGTCGGGGAGACCCAGTACTTC.

A few counts support this clone. In DNA, the CDR3 is TGTGCCAGCAGTTATTATGTAGGGGGCAATGAGCAGTTCTTC. Residues: CASSYYVGGNEQFF. The chain couples TRBV6-5 to TRBJ2-1; weak D call: TRBD1 (6 bases). The germline CDR1 and CDR2 sequences are MNHEY and SVGAGI. Deletions cut 3 bases from V and 6 bases from J, with 12 bases between. CDR3 length equals 14 residues.

The genes are TRBV6-2 or TRBV6-3 and TRBJ2-7, with D unclear. Germline loops: CDR1 MNHEY, CDR2 SVGEGT. Trimming shortened V by 0 bases and J by 7 bases, and 7 bases separated the two germline ends. The CDR3 sequence is 12 residues long. CDR3 region: CASSYSRFEQYF. The CDR3 nucleotides read TGTGCCAGCAGTTACTCGAGGTTTGAGCAGTACTTC.

Note on this clone: One junction end disagrees with the germline gene, perhaps due to a read error. The V and J genes are TRBV20-1 and TRBJ1-1; D perhaps matches TRBD1 (6 bases). This CDR3 is 11 amino acids long. Germline values: CDR1 DFQATT, CDR2 SNEGSKA (reference sequence). The CDR3 sequence is CSASRDTEAFF. The DNA of the CDR3 is TGCAGTGCTTCCCGGGACACAGAAGCTTTCTTT.

This clone appeared once. V is TRBV3-1 (or the pseudogene TRBV3-2) and J is TRBJ2-7; TRBD1 agrees at 12 bases. Germline V gene sequence: CDR1 LGHDT, CDR2 YNNKEL (reference sequence). V gave up 2 bases and J gave up 7 bases; unmatched junction bases: 6. The CDR3 extends over 15 amino acids. The CDR3 nucleotides are TGTGCCAGCAGCCAACCGGGACAGGGGGCAGGGGAGCAGTACTTC. Its protein is CASSQPGQGAGEQYF.

V usage is TRBV2 and J usage is TRBJ1-1; 8 bases are a match to TRBD1. The CDR3 is 16 residues long. In germline, CDR1 is SNHLY, CDR2 FYNNEI. Trimming removed 6 bases from V and 1 base from J; junction bases left unmatched: 10. CDR3 nucleotide sequence: TGTGCCAGCAGCATCGACAGGGGCGGGAAGAACACTGAAGCTTTCTTT. Protein sequence: CASSIDRGGKNTEAFF.

This clone occurred many times. This chain connects TRBV6-1 to TRBJ2-7; a possible D gene is TRBD2 (5 bases). This CDR3 spans 14 amino acids. Germline CDR1 and CDR2: MNHNS and SASEGT. Trimming took 2 bases from V and 2 from J, leaving 10 bases between them. The CDR3 bases are TGTGCCAGCAGTGAATCACTAGAGACCTACGAGCAGTACTTC. It yields the protein CASSESLETYEQYF.

The chain couples TRBV27 to TRBJ2-4; the D is unclear. V was clipped by 5 bases and J by 8 bases, with 10 bases between them. CDR1 is MNHEY, CDR2 SMNVEV, per germline (reference sequence). This CDR3 has 12 residues. In nucleotides, the CDR3 is TGTGCCAGCAGTAACCGCCGGGACATTCAGTACTTC. It specifies CASSNRRDIQYF.

The chain is built from TRBV7-2 and TRBJ1-6; D is uncertain. Germline V lookup: CDR1 SGHTA, CDR2 FQGNSA. Trimming took off 4 bases at V and 5 bases at J, with 21 bases between the two ends. CDR3 length equals 18 residues. The CDR3 loop reads CASSWTSGSLVDNSPLHF. In DNA, the CDR3 is TGTGCCAGCAGCTGGACGTCGGGGAGTCTCGTCGATAATTCACCCCTCCACTTT.